The clone carrying this T cell receptor beta chain was seen a handful of times. The sample belongs to a study of cytotoxic CD8 clonotypes in ibrutinib-treated CLL. Investigators sought sequencing depths of between 1 in 200,000 and 1 in 1 million T cells. Here immunoSEQ multiplex PCR was the method, and the copy in TCRdb shows in-frame clones only, minus some. The sample comprises some 290,000 clones, around four fifths of which are singletons, and under 8.5% rests with the top ten. The material was PBMCs, obtained before ibrutinib treatment. This clonotype was obtained from a human donor with chronic lymphocytic leukemia.

The CDR3, as DNA: TGCGCCAGCAGCCTTGGAACTAGCAGCCACAATGAGCAGTTCTTC. Translated: CASSLGTSSHNEQFF. The rearrangement joins TRBV5-1 to TRBJ2-1; D may be TRBD2 (6 bases). The CDR3 spans 15 residues. Germline V gives CDR1 SGHRS, CDR2 YFSETQ. V dropped 4 bases and J dropped 5 bases, with 16 bases sitting between them.